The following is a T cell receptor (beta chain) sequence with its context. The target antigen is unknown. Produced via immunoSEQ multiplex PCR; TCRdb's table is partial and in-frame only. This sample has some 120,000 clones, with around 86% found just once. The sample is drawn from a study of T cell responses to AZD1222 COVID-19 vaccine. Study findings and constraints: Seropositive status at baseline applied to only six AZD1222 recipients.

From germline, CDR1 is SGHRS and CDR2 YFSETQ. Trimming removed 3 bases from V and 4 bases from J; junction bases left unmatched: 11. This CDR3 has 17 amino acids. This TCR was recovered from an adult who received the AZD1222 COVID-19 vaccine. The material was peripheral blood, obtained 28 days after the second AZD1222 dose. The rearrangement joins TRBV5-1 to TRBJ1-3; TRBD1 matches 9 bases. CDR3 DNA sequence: TGCGCCAGCAGCTCCCTTGCGACAGGGGGTCCAGGAAACACCATATATTTT. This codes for CASSSLATGGPGNTIYF.